This T cell receptor beta chain stems from a study of T cells in Graves' hyperthyroidism and ophthalmopathy. Researchers took RNA transcripts and amplified the TCR beta CDR3 regions from them. With the HTBI primer set, the TCR CDR3 went through a first round of RT-PCR. TCRdb itself ran the multiplex PCR reads through MiXCR, one entry per CDR3 protein. The table records about half a million distinct CDR3 sequences, roughly a sixth of them present only once. In this sample, this clonotype turned up many times. What it binds is not known. The cohort's ophthalmopathy patients, a group with duration under 3 months, had a Clinical Activity Score of at least 3 and a NOSPECS grade of at least 4. Diagnoses were established using clinical symptoms, serum thyroxine and TRAb, thyroid ultrasound and orbital computed tomography. Each 10 ml fresh peripheral blood draw supplied the PBMCs. Broader study findings: Most clonotypes expanded in thyroid above 0.001 were likewise present in blood.

Looked up from germline, CDR1 is LGHNA and CDR2 is YNFKEQ. The CDR3 loop spans 16 amino acids. The V end was cut by 4 bases, the J end by 3 bases, with 16 bases between. The gene calls are TRBV4-2 and TRBJ2-1; no firm D call. Source material: blood. The clonotype was recovered from a woman between 25 and 40 years old with Graves' ophthalmopathy. The CDR3 loop is CASSPTWSQSYNEQFF. DNA of the CDR3: TGTGCCAGCAGCCCAACTTGGAGCCAGAGCTACAATGAGCAGTTCTTC.